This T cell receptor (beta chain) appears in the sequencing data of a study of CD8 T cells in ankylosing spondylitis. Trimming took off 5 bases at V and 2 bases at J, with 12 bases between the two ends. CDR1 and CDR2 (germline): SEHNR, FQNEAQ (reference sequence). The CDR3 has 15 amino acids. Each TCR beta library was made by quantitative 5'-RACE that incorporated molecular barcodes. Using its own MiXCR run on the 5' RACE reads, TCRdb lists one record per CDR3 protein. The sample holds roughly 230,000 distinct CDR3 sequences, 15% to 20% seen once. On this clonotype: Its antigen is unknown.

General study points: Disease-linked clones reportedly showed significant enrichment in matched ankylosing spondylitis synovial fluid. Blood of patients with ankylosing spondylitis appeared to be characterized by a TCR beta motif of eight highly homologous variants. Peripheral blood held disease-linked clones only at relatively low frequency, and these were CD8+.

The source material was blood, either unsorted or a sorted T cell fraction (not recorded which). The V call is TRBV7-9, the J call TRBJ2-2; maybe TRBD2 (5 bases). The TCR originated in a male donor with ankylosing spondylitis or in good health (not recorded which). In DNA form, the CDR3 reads TGTGCCAGCAGCGGATTCCCGGGAAACACCGGGGAGCTGTTTTTT. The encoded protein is CASSGFPGNTGELFF.